This record looks at one T cell receptor (beta chain) sequence and its context. Its matching antigen is unknown. The data stem from a study of shared clonotypes between healthy human individuals. The overall study: Donors consisted of a couple of women and a few men between 18 and 49. Findings and caveats of the study: Researchers sampled blood only, noting tissue repertoires likely differ.

CD45RO-negative, CCR7-positively selected cells formed the naive CD8 fraction, excluding terminally differentiated effector memory CD45RA+ cells. Samples underwent the assay at deep level. Original processing notes: Junction-only immunoSEQ sequences carried no quality scores, so filtering differed. Some clones are missing from TCRdb's copy, which holds only in-frame ones; the method was immunoSEQ multiplex PCR. V and J calls and clone size follow that table, whereas D and trimming were derived from the DNA. Of under 1 million clones in the sample, 92% were seen once. This TCR came from a man aged 25-45 years in good health. Sequenced sample: naive CD8+ T cells sorted from blood.

The CDR3 region is CASSFGDLAYEQYF. The CDR3 DNA follows: TGTGCCAGCAGTTTTGGGGACTTGGCCTACGAGCAGTACTTC. The V gene is TRBV28, the J gene TRBJ2-7; possibly TRBD2 for D (6 bases). This CDR3 comprises 14 residues. Germline CDR1 is MDHEN and CDR2 is SYDVKM. V shed 3 bases and J shed 2 bases, with 11 bases lying between them.